This paragraph covers one T cell receptor (beta chain) sequence. The same CDR3 arises from other DNA sequences in this sample as well. Per the study methods: For nucleated cells, counts were estimated from reference gene primer amplification. Clones were sequenced by immunoSEQ multiplex PCR, and TCRdb holds only the in-frame ones, with some missing. V and J calls and clone size are those listed in that table; D and trimming were worked out from the DNA. The sample yields 540,000 or so clones, about 89% seen once. Enrollment of patients from Seattle took place during active infection, with longitudinal follow-up. These data are taken from a study of blood T cell repertoires in COVID-19. Study in general: T cells, B-cell-depleted T cells, or PBMCs provided the cDNA or gDNA that served as material.

Source material: peripheral blood. The receptor was derived from a woman aged 45-65 years with COVID-19, enrolled during active disease.

The CDR3: CASSLGAGAQETQYF. Written as DNA, the CDR3 is TGTGCCAGCAGCTTAGGGGCGGGAGCTCAAGAGACCCAGTACTTC. The chain joins TRBV7-9 to TRBJ2-5, with 7 positions matching TRBD2. V was pared by 1 base and J by 2 bases, with 4 bases of the junction left unmatched. The CDR3 loop spans 15 amino acids. Germline CDR1 and CDR2: SEHNR and FQNEAQ (reference sequence).